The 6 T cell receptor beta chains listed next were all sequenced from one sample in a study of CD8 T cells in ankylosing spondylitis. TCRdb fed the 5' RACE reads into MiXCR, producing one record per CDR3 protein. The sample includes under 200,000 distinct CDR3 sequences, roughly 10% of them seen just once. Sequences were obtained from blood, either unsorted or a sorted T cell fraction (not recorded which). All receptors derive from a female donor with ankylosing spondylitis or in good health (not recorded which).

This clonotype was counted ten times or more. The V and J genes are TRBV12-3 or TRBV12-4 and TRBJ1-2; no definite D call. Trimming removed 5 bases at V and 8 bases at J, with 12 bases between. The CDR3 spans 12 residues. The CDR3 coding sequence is TGTGCCAGCAGTGGCACGGGTTTCGGCTACACCTTC. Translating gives CASSGTGFGYTF.

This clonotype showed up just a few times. This CDR3 is CSARAERPGWAQYF. CDR3 nucleotides: TGCAGTGCTAGAGCGGAAAGACCGGGGTGGGCCCAGTACTTC. The chain is built from TRBV20-1 and TRBJ2-5; maybe TRBD2 (5 bases). Germline V gene sequence: CDR1 DFQATT, CDR2 SNEGSKA (reference sequence). The CDR3 is made up of 14 amino acids. V gave up 1 base and J gave up 9 bases, with 18 bases separating them.

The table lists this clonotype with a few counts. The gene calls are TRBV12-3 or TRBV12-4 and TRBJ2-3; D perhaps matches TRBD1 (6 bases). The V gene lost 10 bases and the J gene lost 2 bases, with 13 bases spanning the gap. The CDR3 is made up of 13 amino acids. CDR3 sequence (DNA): TGTGCCACTTTGGGGGCCTTCACAGATACGCAGTATTTT. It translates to CATLGAFTDTQYF.

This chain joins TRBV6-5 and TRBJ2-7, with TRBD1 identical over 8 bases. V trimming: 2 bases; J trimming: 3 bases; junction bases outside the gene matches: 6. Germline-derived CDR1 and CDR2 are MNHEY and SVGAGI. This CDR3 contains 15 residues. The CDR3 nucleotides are TGTGCCAGCAGTTACGGGGGAACAGGGGGCTACGAGCAGTACTTC. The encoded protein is CASSYGGTGGYEQYF.

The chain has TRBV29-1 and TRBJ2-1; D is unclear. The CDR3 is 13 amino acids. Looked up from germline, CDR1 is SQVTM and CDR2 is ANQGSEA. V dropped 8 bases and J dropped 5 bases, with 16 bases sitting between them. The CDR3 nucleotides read TGCAGCTATGCTGACACCCTGGACAATGAGCAGTTCTTC. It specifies CSYADTLDNEQFF.

CDR3 amino acids: CASSGAQASGNTIYF. The CDR3 DNA sequence: TGTGCCAGCTCAGGGGCCCAGGCGTCTGGAAACACCATATATTTT. The V and J genes are TRBV12-3 or TRBV12-4 and TRBJ1-3, with D possibly matching TRBD1 (6 bases). Between the trimmed V and J ends, which lost 8 bases and 1 base, there was a span of 15 bases. This CDR3 region has 15 residues.